This TCR beta chain emerged from a study of T cell responses to AZD1222 COVID-19 vaccine. Study-wide findings and caveats: Vaccine-associated CD4 TCRs ranged over spike, dominating at 160-218 and 743-854. White British ancestry dominated among donors, who included more females, and clonal diversity was possibly underestimated.

The length of the CDR3 is 13 residues. CDR1 and CDR2 from the germline V gene are MNHEY and SVGEGT. Deletions cut 2 bases from V and 2 bases from J, with 6 bases between. Some clones are missing from TCRdb's copy, which holds only in-frame ones; the method was immunoSEQ multiplex PCR. The table includes tens of thousands of clones, around nine tenths detected once. Points on this clone: The antigen remains unidentified.

The rearrangement joins TRBV6-2 or TRBV6-3 to TRBJ1-2; D is uncertain. The clonotype was recovered from an adult in good health. The material sequenced was peripheral blood, taken on day 0 of AZD1222 vaccination. The CDR3 DNA sequence: TGTGCCAGCAGTTACGGCAGAAACTATGGCTACACCTTC. Its translation: CASSYGRNYGYTF.